This is a list of T cell receptor beta chains from one sample in a study of T cells in Graves' hyperthyroidism and ophthalmopathy. TCRdb redid the calling of the multiplex PCR reads with MiXCR, one entry per CDR3 protein. The repertoire has roughly 380,000 distinct CDR3 sequences, roughly an eighth of them found once; the top ten carry about 5%. Sequences were obtained from blood. Receptors were obtained from a woman aged 18-29 years with Graves' hyperthyroidism. The conserved cysteine and the conserved F or W are not part of the CDR3 here.

j_call	v_call	cdr3_aa
TRBJ2-7	TRBV20-1	SAVDRESSYEQY
TRBJ2-2	TRBV30	AWRNAGELF
TRBJ2-7	TRBV11-2	ASTERVLSYEQY
TRBJ2-2	TRBV7-9	ASSLGLGHTGELF
TRBJ2-5	TRBV20-1	SACPDRGHEETQY
TRBJ2-3	TRBV7-9	ASSETVGGSGDTQY
TRBJ1-1	TRBV11-2	ASSDRGTEAF
TRBJ2-7	TRBV29-1	SANRDTGGEQY
TRBJ1-1	TRBV27	ASSPYPRGGATEAF
TRBJ2-1	TRBV5-6	ASSPGGLDEQF
TRBJ2-7	TRBV27	ASSLGQGYGQY
TRBJ2-5	TRBV14	ASSQDLGAGQY
TRBJ1-5	TRBV20-1	SARSAGGGWNNQPQH
TRBJ1-1	TRBV10-3	AISESGGAGTGAGNTEAF
TRBJ2-7	TRBV28	ASSFAVSSYEQY
TRBJ1-1	TRBV4-3	ASSQGGGIGEAF
TRBJ2-1	TRBV7-3	ASSLTGRANEQF
TRBJ2-7	TRBV7-9	ASSRELERPYEQY
TRBJ2-1	TRBV4-1	ASRTSGMEVNEQF
TRBJ1-2	TRBV28	ASSLQGLGYT
TRBJ1-2	TRBV3-1	ASSQGRVYGYT
TRBJ1-1	TRBV7-2	ASSLEQDTEAF
TRBJ2-3	TRBV20-1	SATPRTSTADTQY
TRBJ1-3	TRBV7-8	ASSLDPVFGAPTEYSGDTIY
TRBJ1-5	TRBV28	ASDALQGGQPQH